These T cell receptor beta chains were read from a single sample in a study of T-cell reconstitution after alpha-beta-depleted transplantation in children. TCRdb re-analysed the PCR reads in MiXCR, keeping a single row per CDR3 protein. The sample lists just over 950,000 distinct CDR3 sequences; roughly 29% were seen once. The sequencing used PBMCs, mostly from graft donor cells, collected 360 days after TCRalphabeta/CD19-depleted stem cell transplant. These receptors were obtained from a boy under three years old who had a stem cell transplant for SCID, so the T cells may come from the graft donor. The CDR3 runs from the conserved cysteine through the conserved F or W. The order of the fields is V gene, clone size, CDR3 length, J gene, D gene, CDR3 DNA, CDR3 protein. D genes are given only for firm matches. Clone size, where shown, is once, few, many, or a class for clones that have expanded.

V: TRBV24-1; size: .; length: 14; J: TRBJ1-1; D: .; DNA: TGTGCCACCAGTGACCTCAGGTGGGACACTGAAGCTTTCTTT; CDR3: CATSDLRWDTEAFF
V: TRBV12-3/TRBV12-4; size: few; length: 15; J: TRBJ1-5; D: .; DNA: TGTGCCAGCAGTTTAGGTAAGGGCAGGAATCAGCCCCAGCATTTT; CDR3: CASSLGKGRNQPQHF
V: TRBV9; size: few; length: 13; J: TRBJ2-7; D: .; DNA: TGTGCCAGCAGTGCCACACCAAGCTACGAGCAGTACTTC; CDR3: CASSATPSYEQYF
V: TRBV11-2; size: once; length: 13; J: TRBJ2-7; D: .; DNA: TGTGCCAGCAGCCGACTAGGGACCTACGAGCAGTACTTC; CDR3: CASSRLGTYEQYF
V: TRBV4-1; size: many; length: 17; J: TRBJ2-3; D: TRBD2; DNA: TGCGCCAGCAGCCAGCCCCAACCCGGGGGGGCGACAGATACGCAGTATTTT; CDR3: CASSQPQPGGATDTQYF
V: TRBV18; size: few; length: 15; J: TRBJ2-3; D: .; DNA: TGTGCCAGCTCACCGCAGGGTTTCAGCACAGATACGCAGTATTTT; CDR3: CASSPQGFSTDTQYF
V: TRBV3-1; size: .; length: 15; J: TRBJ2-7; D: TRBD1; DNA: TGTGCCAGCAGCACCCGGACAGGAAGTCTCTACGAGCAGTACTTC; CDR3: CASSTRTGSLYEQYF
V: TRBV7-9; size: .; length: 15; J: TRBJ2-2; D: TRBD2; DNA: TGTGCCAGCAGCCGTAGCGGGGGGAACACCGGGGAGCTGTTTTTT; CDR3: CASSRSGGNTGELFF
V: TRBV7-6; size: few; length: 17; J: TRBJ2-4; D: TRBD1; DNA: TGTGCCAGCAGCTTGGGGGCGACAGGGGGGGCCAAAAACATTCAGTACTTC; CDR3: CASSLGATGGAKNIQYF
V: TRBV12-3/TRBV12-4; size: few; length: 15; J: TRBJ2-3; D: TRBD2; DNA: TGTGCCAGCAGTTTTGCGGGGGGCCGGGAAGATACGCAGTATTTT; CDR3: CASSFAGGREDTQYF
V: TRBV20-1; size: .; length: 15; J: TRBJ2-1; D: .; DNA: TGCAGTGCTAGTCTCAGGACTTACGAAAGGCGAGCGCAGTTCTTC; CDR3: CSASLRTYERRAQFF
V: TRBV5-1; size: .; length: 17; J: TRBJ2-6; D: TRBD1; DNA: TGCGCCAGCAGCTTGGTTCAGGGGGCCTCTGGGGCCAACGTCCTGACTTTC; CDR3: CASSLVQGASGANVLTF
V: TRBV28; size: .; length: 17; J: TRBJ2-7; D: .; DNA: TGTGCCAGCAGTCCCCGACCGGGCACCCCTCGCTCCTACGAGCAGTACTTC; CDR3: CASSPRPGTPRSYEQYF
V: TRBV27; size: .; length: 14; J: TRBJ2-7; D: .; DNA: TGTGCCAGCAGTTTAGGAGGTATCGTATACGAGCAGTACTTC; CDR3: CASSLGGIVYEQYF
V: TRBV20-1; size: many; length: 12; J: TRBJ1-1; D: .; DNA: TGCAGTGCTAGGGCCGGGAACACTGAAGCTTTCTTT; CDR3: CSARAGNTEAFF
V: TRBV9; size: .; length: 15; J: TRBJ1-4; D: TRBD1; DNA: TGTGCCAGCAGCGCCGCAGACAGGGTAAATGAAAAACTGTTTTTT; CDR3: CASSAADRVNEKLFF
V: TRBV19; size: .; length: 16; J: TRBJ2-1; D: .; DNA: TGTGCCAGTAGTGTTCGACACGACTTCTCCTACAATGAGCAGTTCTTC; CDR3: CASSVRHDFSYNEQFF
V: TRBV7-9; size: few; length: 15; J: TRBJ2-3; D: .; DNA: TGTGCCAGCACCACCATGCCGGGCTCCGCAGATACGCAGTATTTT; CDR3: CASTTMPGSADTQYF
V: TRBV7-2; size: .; length: 12; J: TRBJ1-2; D: .; DNA: TGTGCCAGCAGCTTCGAGGTCTATGGCTACACCTTC; CDR3: CASSFEVYGYTF
V: TRBV12-3/TRBV12-4; size: few; length: 16; J: TRBJ2-5; D: .; DNA: TGTGCCAGCAGTTTGGGGCGGAATGGATACCAAGAGACCCAGTACTTC; CDR3: CASSLGRNGYQETQYF
V: TRBV9; size: .; length: 16; J: TRBJ2-6; D: .; DNA: TGTGCCAGCAGCGCGACTTTGGTTAGAGGGGCCAACGTCCTGACTTTC; CDR3: CASSATLVRGANVLTF
V: TRBV5-6; size: .; length: 16; J: TRBJ2-3; D: TRBD2; DNA: TGTGCCAGCAGTCCCGTGGGCGGGGGATACACAGATACGCAGTATTTT; CDR3: CASSPVGGGYTDTQYF
V: TRBV7-9; size: .; length: 15; J: TRBJ1-4; D: .; DNA: TGTGCCAGCAGCTTATTATGGGAAGTTGGTGAAAAACTGTTTTTT; CDR3: CASSLLWEVGEKLFF
V: TRBV18; size: .; length: 15; J: TRBJ2-7; D: TRBD1; DNA: TGTGCCAGCTCGTCAGGGACAGTTAAATCCTACGAGCAGTACTTC; CDR3: CASSSGTVKSYEQYF
V: TRBV20-1; size: .; length: 13; J: TRBJ2-7; D: .; DNA: TGCAGTGCCGCGGGACAATACTCCTACGAGCAGTACTTC; CDR3: CSAAGQYSYEQYF
V: TRBV25-1; size: .; length: 17; J: TRBJ1-4; D: .; DNA: TGTGCCAGCAGTTTGTCAACAAGTGGGGCCTTTAATGAAAAACTGTTTTTT; CDR3: CASSLSTSGAFNEKLFF
V: TRBV7-6; size: few; length: 18; J: TRBJ2-3; D: TRBD2; DNA: TGTGCCAGCAGCTTTAAACTAGCGGGGGCTCTTAGCACAGATACGCAGTATTTT; CDR3: CASSFKLAGALSTDTQYF
V: TRBV4-3; size: few; length: 14; J: TRBJ1-2; D: .; DNA: TGCGCCAGCAGCCAAGAGAAGGGATTGGGGGGCTACACCTTC; CDR3: CASSQEKGLGGYTF
V: TRBV7-8; size: few; length: 14; J: TRBJ2-2; D: .; DNA: TGTGCCAGCAGCGAGACGGTGTTCGCCGGGGAGCTGTTTTTT; CDR3: CASSETVFAGELFF
V: TRBV5-6; size: few; length: 15; J: TRBJ1-2; D: .; DNA: TGTGCCAGCAACCGCCTGGGACGGCGGACCTATGGCTACACCTTC; CDR3: CASNRLGRRTYGYTF
V: TRBV28; size: .; length: 11; J: TRBJ2-7; D: .; DNA: TGTGCCAGCAGTGGTGATGTCGAGCAGTACTTC; CDR3: CASSGDVEQYF
V: TRBV27; size: few; length: 14; J: TRBJ1-2; D: TRBD1; DNA: TGTGCCAGCAGACTACAGGGGAGGATTGGAGGCTACACCTTC; CDR3: CASRLQGRIGGYTF